One and the same sample provided the 30 T cell receptor beta chains below, sequenced in a study of lymphopenia after photon versus proton radiotherapy. Only in-frame clones appear in the TCRdb table, and some are missing; sequencing was by immunoSEQ multiplex PCR. Here the sample spans 53,000 or so clones, approximately 82% being singletons. Sequencing was performed on peripheral blood, taken from a patient treated with photon-based radiotherapy. These receptors came from a man aged 45-65 years with gastric cancer.

V is TRBV9 and J is TRBJ2-3; TRBD2 aligns across 10 bases. Per germline, CDR1 SGDLS and CDR2 YYNGEE. This CDR3 has 18 residues. V lost 3 bases, J lost 0 bases, and 10 bases stayed unmatched. CDR3 protein: CASSGYRLAGTSTDTQYF. The CDR3 DNA follows: TGTGCCAGCAGCGGCTATAGACTAGCGGGTACTAGCACAGATACGCAGTATTTT.

CDR3 protein: CASSLYGTGRNEQYF. In nucleotides, the CDR3 is TGTGCCAGCAGCTTGTACGGGACAGGGAGGAACGAGCAGTACTTC. This chain joins TRBV5-4 and TRBJ2-7, with TRBD1 identical over 9 bases. The V gene end was trimmed by 1 base and the J gene end by 5 bases; junction bases not matched to a gene: 7. Germline V gives CDR1 SGHNT, CDR2 YYREEE (reference sequence). The CDR3 totals 15 residues.

The CDR3 region is CASNLASANEQFF. DNA of the CDR3: TGTGCCAGCAACCTAGCGTCAGCCAATGAGCAGTTCTTC. The rearrangement uses TRBV7-2 and TRBJ2-1; D possibly corresponds to TRBD2 (6 bases). V was cut by 7 bases and J by 6 bases, with 13 bases left in between. Germline lookup yields CDR1 SGHTA and CDR2 FQGNSA. This CDR3 has 13 residues. The variable domain in full, with the rest retrieved from reference TRBV7-2 and TRBJ2-1, is GAGVSQSPSNKVTEKGKDVELRCDPISGHTALYWYRQSLGQGLEFLIYFQGNSAPDKSGLPSDRFSAERTGGSVSTLTIQRTQQEDSAVYLCASNLASANEQFFGPGTRLTVL.

This chain connects TRBV29-1 to TRBJ2-7; 10 positions match TRBD1. In germline, CDR1 is SQVTM, CDR2 ANQGSEA. The junction had 2 bases not matched to a gene; V was cut back by 1 base and J by 5 bases. The CDR3 contains 13 residues. The CDR3 DNA reads TGCAGCGTTGAAGGGGACAGGGGACACGAGCAGTACTTC. It yields the protein CSVEGDRGHEQYF.

This clone was counted a few times. V gene TRBV7-2 combines with J gene TRBJ2-5; no reliable D call. Germline CDR1 and CDR2: SGHTA and FQGNSA. This CDR3 is 16 amino acids long. Trimming took 5 bases from V and 4 from J, leaving 20 bases between them. DNA for the CDR3: TGTGCCAGCAGCCCCACCCCTCTGTGGGGAACAGAGACCCAGTACTTC. It specifies CASSPTPLWGTETQYF.

The chain links TRBV4-2 to TRBJ2-4; the D is unclear. Trimming removed 4 bases at V and 1 base at J, with 23 bases between. The germline V gene has CDR1 LGHNA and CDR2 YNFKEQ. The CDR3 consists of 19 residues. The DNA for the CDR3 is TGTGCCAGCAGCCGCACCCGGCTAGGCGTGGGTAGTGCCAAAAACATTCAGTACTTC. Translation: CASSRTRLGVGSAKNIQYF.

The J gene is TRBJ1-1, the V gene TRBV14; 7 positions agree with TRBD1. Germline lookup yields CDR1 SGHDN and CDR2 FVKESK. CDR3 length: 16 residues. The ends lost 2 bases at V and 5 bases at J; junction bases unmatched: 11. Written as DNA, the CDR3 is TGTGCCAGCAGCCAAAACAGGGGTGTTTTATGGACTGAAGCTTTCTTT. It specifies CASSQNRGVLWTEAFF.

The V and J genes are TRBV4-1 and TRBJ1-2; 10 nucleotides line up with TRBD1. The CDR3 totals 16 residues. Germline V lookup: CDR1 MGHRA, CDR2 YSYEKL. The V gene end was trimmed by 4 bases and the J gene end by 6 bases; junction bases not matched to a gene: 11. DNA for the CDR3: TGCGCCAGCAGCCGCCCGACCGGGACAGGGGATAATGGCTACACCTTC. The encoded protein is CASSRPTGTGDNGYTF.

The V and J genes are TRBV7-2 and TRBJ2-7, with 12 bases identical to TRBD2. V lost 4 bases, J lost 2 bases, and 0 bases stayed unmatched. The CDR3 length is 14 residues. CDR1 is SGHTA, CDR2 FQGNSA, per germline. The DNA for the CDR3 is TGTGCCAGCAGCTCTAGCGGGAGGGCCTACGAGCAGTACTTC. This codes for CASSSSGRAYEQYF.

The J gene is TRBJ2-7, the V gene TRBV27; 11 bases match TRBD2. Germline CDR1 MNHEY, CDR2 SMNVEV (reference sequence). Unmatched junction bases numbered 7, after V lost 6 bases and J lost 3 bases. The CDR3 is 15 residues long. In DNA, the CDR3 is TGTGCCAGCAGGCTTAGCGGGAGGGGGGTCTACGAGCAGTACTTC. This gives the protein CASRLSGRGVYEQYF.

The chain recombines TRBV19 with TRBJ1-5; D is perhaps TRBD1 (5 bases). The CDR3 extends over 17 amino acids. Trimming shortened V by 3 bases and J by 2 bases, and 17 bases separated the two germline ends. CDR1 and CDR2 (germline): LNHDA, SQIVND (reference sequence). The CDR3 here is CASSIVDSGTGNQPQHF. The CDR3 DNA sequence: TGTGCCAGTAGTATTGTTGACAGTGGGACGGGCAATCAGCCCCAGCATTTT.

The V gene is TRBV7-2, the J gene TRBJ1-1; perhaps TRBD1 as D (6 bases). This CDR3 spans 13 amino acids. Germline V gene data show CDR1 as SGHTA and CDR2 as FQGNSA. Trimming took off 3 bases at V and 3 bases at J, with 8 bases between the two ends. The CDR3: CASSFDRYTEAFF. The DNA of the CDR3 is TGTGCCAGCAGCTTCGACAGGTACACTGAAGCTTTCTTT.

The chain joins TRBV19 to TRBJ1-2, with D perhaps matching TRBD1 (6 bases). The V gene's germline CDR1 is LNHDA and CDR2 SQIVND (reference sequence). V was clipped by 5 bases and J by 4 bases, with 11 bases between them. The CDR3 contains 13 residues. The CDR3 is CASSPDRLYGYTF. The CDR3 region has the DNA TGTGCCAGTAGTCCGGACAGACTCTATGGCTACACCTTC.

The J gene is TRBJ1-4, the V gene TRBV4-3; no clear D. Per germline, CDR1 LGHNA and CDR2 YSLEER. CDR3 length equals 16 residues. The V gene lost 1 base and the J gene lost 0 bases, with 9 bases spanning the gap. The CDR3 region is CASSQGGGTTNEKLFF. The CDR3 bases are TGCGCCAGCAGCCAAGGAGGAGGAACAACTAATGAAAAACTGTTTTTT.

In its sample, this clone was seen once. The chain employs TRBV5-3 and TRBJ2-5, with 7 bases identical to TRBD1. TRBV5-3 carries the ORF label, with uncertain function. Trimming took 2 bases from V and 7 from J; bases not matched to a gene: 14. The CDR3 loop spans 16 amino acids. The CDR3 DNA follows: TGTGCCAGAAGCTTAGATGACAGGGCCTCGACTGGGACCCAGTACTTC. This sequence encodes CARSLDDRASTGTQYF.

The chain uses TRBV19 and TRBJ2-1, with D possibly matching TRBD1 (6 bases). This CDR3 comprises 15 residues. Germline CDR1 is LNHDA and CDR2 is SQIVND (reference sequence). V gave up 8 bases and J gave up 7 bases, with 21 bases separating them. CDR3: CASRSIQGLGNEQFF. The CDR3 DNA sequence: TGTGCCAGTCGTTCAATACAGGGTTTGGGGAATGAGCAGTTCTTC.

V and J are TRBV27 and TRBJ2-1; D possibly corresponds to TRBD2 (5 bases). The CDR3 runs 16 residues. V was pared by 6 bases and J by 6 bases, with 21 bases between. Germline V CDR1 and CDR2: MNHEY, SMNVEV (reference sequence). The CDR3 protein is CASSSGWASYGNEQFF. CDR3 coding DNA: TGTGCCAGCAGCTCGGGGTGGGCTAGCTACGGCAATGAGCAGTTCTTC.

J is TRBJ2-7 and V is TRBV21-1; the D call of TRBD2 is as the table states it, not checked on the DNA. TRBV21-1 is a pseudogene. The CDR3 sequence is 16 residues long. The CDR3 region is CASNPSPPTRAYEQYF. DNA for the CDR3: TGTGCCAGCAACCCCAGTCCCCCGACTCGGGCCTACGAGCAGTACTTC.

Only a few counts were recorded for this clone. V and J are TRBV2 and TRBJ2-1; weak D call: TRBD1 (8 bases). Deletions cut 7 bases from V and 8 bases from J, with 21 bases between. The CDR3 has 15 amino acids. Germline V gives CDR1 SNHLY, CDR2 FYNNEI. CDR3 region: CASTIGRDRFDEQFF. The CDR3 nucleotides read TGTGCCAGCACCATAGGGAGGGACAGGTTCGATGAGCAGTTCTTC.

The chain links TRBV5-1 to TRBJ1-3; D uncertain. Germline CDR1 and CDR2: SGHRS and YFSETQ. Trimming stripped 0 bases from V and 2 bases from J, with 6 bases between. The CDR3 covers 14 residues. CDR3 sequence reads: CASSLEGTGNTIYF. The CDR3 DNA follows: TGCGCCAGCAGCTTGGAGGGAACTGGAAACACCATATATTTT.

This sequence joins TRBV29-1 and TRBJ2-7, with no clear D. Trimming pared 1 base from V and 5 bases from J, leaving 12 bases between. The CDR3 totals 13 residues. Per germline, CDR1 SQVTM and CDR2 ANQGSEA. DNA of the CDR3: TGCAGCGTTGAAGCCTCAAACCCTGACGAGCAGTACTTC. Translated, it gives CSVEASNPDEQYF.

The rearrangement links TRBV5-6 to TRBJ2-1; TRBD2 aligns across 8 bases. The V and J ends lost 4 bases and 4 bases, in that order; junction bases with no gene match: 10. Germline values: CDR1 SGHDT, CDR2 YYEEEE. The CDR3 sequence is 16 residues long. CDR3 coding DNA: TGTGCCAGCAGCCCACGGGCCAGCGGGAGTTACAATGAGCAGTTCTTC. Its translation is CASSPRASGSYNEQFF.

The V and J genes are TRBV4-3 and TRBJ2-7, with D uncertain. The V end lost 2 bases, the J end lost 2 bases, and 10 bases lay between the germline ends. Germline CDR1 reads LGHNA; CDR2 reads YSLEER. The CDR3 length is 14 residues. The CDR3 reads CASSQPVFPYEQYF. As DNA, the CDR3 is TGCGCCAGCAGCCAACCTGTGTTCCCCTACGAGCAGTACTTC.

This clone was found once. This chain links TRBV4-2 with TRBJ2-6, with D unclear. Trimming took 6 bases from V and 0 from J, leaving 27 bases between them. CDR1 LGHNA and CDR2 YNFKEQ come from the germline V gene. The CDR3 spans 21 residues. The CDR3 reads CASSQTPTLGRVFSGANVLTF. In nucleotides, the CDR3 is TGTGCCAGCAGTCAAACCCCGACTTTGGGCAGAGTTTTCTCTGGGGCCAACGTCCTGACTTTC.

J is TRBJ1-2 and V is TRBV6-5; the D is unclear. This CDR3 region has 12 residues. V was shortened by 1 base and J by 4 bases, with 4 bases between the two germline ends. Germline loops: CDR1 MNHEY, CDR2 SVGAGI. The CDR3 region is CASSYLGYGYTF. In DNA, the CDR3 is TGTGCCAGCAGTTACTTGGGCTATGGCTACACCTTC.

The V and J genes are TRBV6-1 and TRBJ1-1; 10 nucleotides agree with TRBD1. V shed 6 bases and J 5 bases; nucleotides not matched to a gene: 9. Per the germline V gene, CDR1 is MNHNS and CDR2 is SASEGT. The CDR3 totals 15 residues. CDR3 DNA: TGTGCCAGCAGGGGGGACAGGGGATTTCTTACTGAAGCTTTCTTT. The encoded protein is CASRGDRGFLTEAFF.

This chain links TRBV7-9 with TRBJ1-1; D ambiguous. The CDR3 consists of 17 residues. CDR1 SEHNR and CDR2 FQNEAQ come from the germline V gene (reference sequence). V was cut by 3 bases and J by 4 bases, with 21 bases left in between. As DNA, the CDR3 is TGTGCCAGCAGCTTTCGGATCGGCACTTCAGGAGGCACTGAAGCTTTCTTT. It encodes CASSFRIGTSGGTEAFF.

The genes are TRBV6-5 and TRBJ2-7, with 8 bases fitting TRBD2. Germline assignment: CDR1 MNHEY and CDR2 SVGAGI. V lost 6 bases, J lost 3 bases, and 10 bases stayed unmatched. This CDR3 is 15 amino acids long. CDR3 loop: CASRTLASGFYEQYF. The CDR3 DNA is TGTGCCAGCAGAACGCTAGCTAGCGGGTTCTACGAGCAGTACTTC.

This sequence joins TRBV30 and TRBJ1-2; 9 bases fit TRBD1. The CDR3 has 14 residues. Looked up from germline, CDR1 is GTSNPN and CDR2 is SVGIG (reference sequence). Trimming removed 0 bases from V and 7 bases from J; junction bases left unmatched: 6. The CDR3 loop is CAWSVTGGAGGYTF. CDR3 DNA: TGTGCCTGGAGTGTAACAGGGGGCGCGGGTGGCTACACCTTC.

The V gene is TRBV28, the J gene TRBJ2-1; 10 positions match TRBD2. Germline V CDR1 and CDR2: MDHEN, SYDVKM. This CDR3 has 17 amino acids. The trim removed 5 bases at V and 4 bases at J, leaving 11 bases unmatched. Here the CDR3 reads CASSRLWGTSVYNEQFF. The CDR3 DNA follows: TGTGCCAGCAGTCGATTGTGGGGGACTAGCGTATACAATGAGCAGTTCTTC.